Each of the 14 T cell receptor beta chains below was sequenced from the same sample in a study of T cells after yellow fever vaccination. TCRdb used MiXCR to reprocess the 5' RACE reads, holding one entry per CDR3 protein. The sample records 140,000 to 150,000 distinct CDR3 sequences, more than 6.5% being singletons. The starting material was CD4+ T cells sorted from PBMCs, obtained 10 days after the yellow fever booster vaccination. The receptors were sampled from a man aged 30 to 39 who received the YFV17D yellow fever vaccine.

J is TRBJ1-2 and V is TRBV6-5; D unresolved. Trimming shortened V by 6 bases and J by 2 bases, and 7 bases separated the two germline ends. CDR1 and CDR2 from the germline V gene are MNHEY and SVGAGI. CDR3 size: 12 residues. The CDR3 reads CASSPTNYGYTF. In DNA form, the CDR3 reads TGTGCCAGCAGCCCCACCAACTATGGCTACACCTTC.

This clonotype occurred many times. This chain connects TRBV27 to TRBJ2-5; possibly TRBD2 for D (6 bases). From germline, CDR1 is MNHEY and CDR2 SMNVEV (reference sequence). Trimming shortened V by 3 bases and J by 5 bases, and 13 bases separated the two germline ends. The CDR3 loop spans 14 amino acids. The CDR3 DNA is TGTGCCAGCAGTTTGGGAGGAGGCGATGAGACCCAGTACTTC. This encodes CASSLGGGDETQYF.

This clonotype showed up many times. The gene calls are TRBV7-8 and TRBJ2-5; D is possibly TRBD1 (5 bases). CDR1 is SGHVS and CDR2 is FQNEAQ in the germline V gene. The CDR3 contains 15 residues. The V gene lost 1 base and the J gene lost 0 bases, with 9 bases spanning the gap. DNA of the CDR3: TGTGCCAGCAGCTTAGGGGCAGGGTACCAAGAGACCCAGTACTTC. Translating gives CASSLGAGYQETQYF.

At least ten counts were recorded for this clonotype. V is TRBV5-1 and J is TRBJ2-1; possible D gene TRBD2, 7 bases. Trimming removed 6 bases at V and 5 bases at J, with 12 bases between. The CDR3 is made up of 13 amino acids. Germline V gene data show CDR1 as SGHRS and CDR2 as YFSETQ. Here the CDR3 DNA reads TGCGCCAGCACCCCGGGGGGCCACAATGAGCAGTTCTTC. Its translation is CASTPGGHNEQFF.

This clonotype has ten or more counts. V and J are TRBV12-5 and TRBJ2-1, with TRBD1 identical over 8 bases. Trimming at V came to 2 bases and at J to 5 bases, leaving 14 bases not matched to a gene. The CDR3 consists of 18 residues. CDR1 is LGHNT, CDR2 FRNRAP, per germline. The DNA of the CDR3 is TGTGCTAGTGGTTTGAAGCCAAAGGGACAGGTGGGACACAATGAGCAGTTCTTC. Protein sequence: CASGLKPKGQVGHNEQFF.

This clonotype was detected ten times or more. This sequence joins TRBV5-1 and TRBJ1-2; D is uncertain. The V end lost 0 bases, the J end lost 4 bases, and 13 bases lay between the germline ends. The CDR3 length is 15 residues. The germline V gene encodes CDR1 SGHRS and CDR2 YFSETQ. The CDR3 DNA is TGCGCCAGCAGCTTGGACGATCCGGGAATCTATGGCTACACCTTC. Translation: CASSLDDPGIYGYTF.

Ten or more counts support this clonotype. The J gene is TRBJ1-3, the V gene TRBV4-3, with 8 bases identical to TRBD1. Per germline, CDR1 LGHNA and CDR2 YSLEER. Losses at the gene ends were 2 bases for V and 4 bases for J; bases not matched to a gene: 4. This CDR3 is 15 amino acids long. For the CDR3, the DNA is TGCGCCAGCAGCCAATCGACAGGGGCCGGAAACACCATATATTTT. Translated, it gives CASSQSTGAGNTIYF.

In its sample, this clonotype was seen many times. The V and J genes are TRBV20-1 and TRBJ2-5; TRBD2 aligns across 9 bases. The CDR3 contains 17 residues. Germline V gene sequence: CDR1 DFQATT, CDR2 SNEGSKA (reference sequence). J was trimmed by 3 bases and V by 3 bases; bases with no gene match: 14. CDR3 region: CSARILAGIPTKETQYF. Here the CDR3 DNA reads TGCAGTGCTAGGATCCTAGCGGGGATACCAACCAAAGAGACCCAGTACTTC.

Ten or more counts support this clonotype. This chain links TRBV15 with TRBJ2-3, with TRBD2 matching over 13 bases. Germline loops: CDR1 LNHNV, CDR2 YYDKDF (reference sequence). The CDR3 is 16 residues long. V shed 3 bases and J 4 bases; nucleotides not matched to a gene: 4. CDR3 sequence: CATSRRTSGRSDTQYF. In DNA, the CDR3 is TGTGCCACCAGCAGGAGGACTAGCGGGAGATCAGATACGCAGTATTTT.

This clonotype was seen more than once but under ten times. In nucleotides, the CDR3 is TGTGCCAGTAGTATAGCCGGACAGGGGAACTATGGCTACACCTTC. It codes for CASSIAGQGNYGYTF. The chain is built from TRBV19 and TRBJ1-2, with 9 bases aligning to TRBD1. The CDR3 length is 15 residues. V shed 1 base and J 2 bases; nucleotides not matched to a gene: 2. CDR1 LNHDA and CDR2 SQIVND come from the germline V gene (reference sequence).

There are many counts of this clonotype. The V call is TRBV7-8, the J call TRBJ2-1; D gene uncertain. The CDR3 runs to 14 residues. Looked up from germline, CDR1 is SGHVS and CDR2 is FQNEAQ. The V gene lost 1 base and the J gene lost 4 bases, with 8 bases spanning the gap. DNA of the CDR3: TGTGCCAGCAGCTTAGGTGGGAATTACAATGAGCAGTTCTTC. Residues: CASSLGGNYNEQFF.

This clonotype has at least ten counts. This rearrangement joins TRBV5-1 to TRBJ2-1, with 8 positions matching TRBD1. The V segment lost 5 bases and the J segment 6 bases; nucleotides outside the gene matches: 10. Looked up from germline, CDR1 is SGHRS and CDR2 is YFSETQ. There are 15 residues in the CDR3. CDR3 DNA sequence: TGCGCCAGCAGACAACCGGGACAGGCGACCAATGAGCAGTTCTTC. Translating it yields CASRQPGQATNEQFF.

This clonotype was seen many times. The V and J genes are TRBV30 and TRBJ1-2; no firm D call. There are 14 residues in the CDR3. V shed 0 bases and J shed 3 bases, with 11 bases lying between them. Looked up from germline, CDR1 is GTSNPN and CDR2 is SVGIG (reference sequence). The CDR3 sequence is CAWSVLNAYYGYTF. The CDR3 DNA follows: TGTGCCTGGAGTGTACTCAACGCTTACTATGGCTACACCTTC.

This clonotype was seen repeatedly, ten times or more. One end of the junction does not line up with germline, which may come from a read error. The gene calls are TRBV7-7 and TRBJ2-3; D is undetermined. The CDR3 spans 15 residues. CDR1 and CDR2 (germline): SSHAT, FNYEAQ (reference sequence). The CDR3 sequence is CASSLSPHSTDTQYF. DNA of the CDR3: TGTGCTAGCAGCTTATCCCCCCATAGTACAGATACGCAGTATTTT.